What follows is one TCR beta chain and its context. Antigen unknown. This specimen belongs to a study of shared clonotypes between healthy human individuals. The overall study: Researchers assigned three CD4 naive, three CD4 memory, two CD8 naive and one CD8 memory plate to each donor.

The study, taken as a whole, reports: Researchers found naive subsets generally carried larger estimated richness than memory subsets.

TCRdb keeps only in-frame clones here, not all; method: immunoSEQ multiplex PCR. The table records a few hundred thousand clones, almost 97% of them present only once. Caucasian adults residing in Nashville, Tennessee made up all the donors. Sequenced: naive CD4+ T cells sorted from blood. The subset here: CD45RA+ positively selected. The receptor was derived from a woman under 40 in good health.

The CDR3 DNA is TGTGCCAGCAGCTCCCCCGGCAGGAGGGGCACTGAAGCTTTCTTT. This gives the protein CASSSPGRRGTEAFF. The chain carries TRBV7-9 and TRBJ1-1; D possibly corresponds to TRBD1 (5 bases). Per germline, CDR1 SEHNR and CDR2 FQNEAQ (reference sequence). The V end was cut by 4 bases, the J end by 4 bases, with 16 bases between. The CDR3 loop spans 15 amino acids.